These T cell receptor beta chains were read from a single sample in a study of CD4 T cells in relation to SARS-CoV-2 and coronaviruses. This table comes from immunoSEQ multiplex PCR, and its TCRdb copy is limited to in-frame clones, with some not included. The sample carries 65,000 or so clones, 80% to 90% recorded once. Sequencing used memory CD4+ T cells from PBMCs. All receptors come from a human donor in good health. The CDR3 runs from the conserved cysteine through the conserved F or W. Each record gives: CDR3 length, J gene, V gene, clone size, D gene, CDR3 DNA, CDR3 protein. A D gene is named only where the DNA matches it firmly. Only some rows state a clone size, as once, few, many or a class for expanded clones.

CDR3 length: 14; J gene: TRBJ1-6; V gene: TRBV10-3; clone size: NA; D gene: TRBD1; CDR3 DNA: TGTGCCATCAGACCGGGACAGTCTAATTCACCCCTCCACTTT; CDR3 protein: CAIRPGQSNSPLHF
CDR3 length: 14; J gene: TRBJ2-5; V gene: TRBV7-3; clone size: NA; D gene: TRBD2; CDR3 DNA: TGTGCCAGCAGCTCGGGACTAGCGGAAGAGACCCAGTACTTC; CDR3 protein: CASSSGLAEETQYF
CDR3 length: 15; J gene: TRBJ2-7; V gene: TRBV4-3; clone size: NA; D gene: NA; CDR3 DNA: TGCGCCAGCAGCCTCAATCTGGGGGGACGCGACGAGCAGTACTTC; CDR3 protein: CASSLNLGGRDEQYF
CDR3 length: 14; J gene: TRBJ2-1; V gene: TRBV19; clone size: NA; D gene: NA; CDR3 DNA: TGTGCCAGTACCCCACGGTTGGCCCCAGATGAGCAGTTCTTC; CDR3 protein: CASTPRLAPDEQFF
CDR3 length: 14; J gene: TRBJ2-5; V gene: TRBV10-3; clone size: NA; D gene: TRBD1; CDR3 DNA: TGTGCCATCAGTGGACAGGGGGTTAGAGCGACCCAGTACTTC; CDR3 protein: CAISGQGVRATQYF
CDR3 length: 10; J gene: TRBJ2-1; V gene: TRBV20-1; clone size: NA; D gene: NA; CDR3 DNA: TGCAGTGCCTTGGGCAATGAGCAGTTCTTC; CDR3 protein: CSALGNEQFF
CDR3 length: 13; J gene: TRBJ1-3; V gene: TRBV7-2; clone size: NA; D gene: NA; CDR3 DNA: TGTGCCAGCAGCTCTAGTACTGGAAACACCATATATTTT; CDR3 protein: CASSSSTGNTIYF
CDR3 length: 14; J gene: TRBJ2-1; V gene: TRBV28; clone size: NA; D gene: NA; CDR3 DNA: TGTGCCAGCAGTTTACCCGGGAAGGGCAATGAGCAGTTCTTC; CDR3 protein: CASSLPGKGNEQFF
CDR3 length: 15; J gene: TRBJ1-6; V gene: TRBV19; clone size: NA; D gene: NA; CDR3 DNA: TGTGCCAGTAGTATGGGACGCTACGATAATTCACCCCTCCACTTT; CDR3 protein: CASSMGRYDNSPLHF
CDR3 length: 15; J gene: TRBJ2-5; V gene: TRBV27; clone size: NA; D gene: NA; CDR3 DNA: NA; CDR3 protein: CASSTSTGVGETQYF
CDR3 length: 14; J gene: TRBJ2-7; V gene: TRBV18; clone size: NA; D gene: NA; CDR3 DNA: TGTGCCAGCTCACCCCTCCAGGGCTCCTACGAGCAGTACTTC; CDR3 protein: CASSPLQGSYEQYF
CDR3 length: 14; J gene: TRBJ2-5; V gene: TRBV2; clone size: NA; D gene: TRBD2; CDR3 DNA: TGTGCCAGCAGCGGCCGACTAGCGGGAGAGACCCAGTACTTC; CDR3 protein: CASSGRLAGETQYF
CDR3 length: 18; J gene: TRBJ1-5; V gene: TRBV5-1; clone size: NA; D gene: NA; CDR3 DNA: TGCGCCAGCAGCTTCGGCCCTGTGGGGGAGGGTAGCAATCAGCCCCAGCATTTT; CDR3 protein: CASSFGPVGEGSNQPQHF
CDR3 length: 17; J gene: TRBJ2-2; V gene: TRBV30; clone size: NA; D gene: TRBD2; CDR3 DNA: TGTGCCTGGAGCACTAGCGGGGCGCCCGGTCCCACCGGGGAGCTGTTTTTT; CDR3 protein: CAWSTSGAPGPTGELFF
CDR3 length: 14; J gene: TRBJ1-3; V gene: TRBV30; clone size: few; D gene: TRBD1; CDR3 DNA: TGTGCCTGGGACGAACAGGGGGCTGGAAACACCATATATTTT; CDR3 protein: CAWDEQGAGNTIYF
CDR3 length: 17; J gene: TRBJ2-6; V gene: TRBV7-8; clone size: NA; D gene: NA; CDR3 DNA: TGTGCCAGCAGCTTTTCCCAGATCACTCTGGGGGCCAACGTCCTGACTTTC; CDR3 protein: CASSFSQITLGANVLTF
CDR3 length: 16; J gene: TRBJ2-3; V gene: TRBV5-6; clone size: NA; D gene: TRBD1; CDR3 DNA: TGTGCCAGCAGCTCTTCCGGGACAGCTAGCACAGATACGCAGTATTTT; CDR3 protein: CASSSSGTASTDTQYF
CDR3 length: 16; J gene: TRBJ2-5; V gene: TRBV6-1; clone size: NA; D gene: NA; CDR3 DNA: TGTGCCAGCAGTGAAAGTAGAGGGCGGGGGCAGGAGACCCAGTACTTC; CDR3 protein: CASSESRGRGQETQYF
CDR3 length: 15; J gene: TRBJ2-2; V gene: TRBV6-2/TRBV6-3; clone size: NA; D gene: NA; CDR3 DNA: TGTGCCAGCGGTTGGGCAGGAGTTCACACCGGGGAGCTGTTTTTT; CDR3 protein: CASGWAGVHTGELFF
CDR3 length: 13; J gene: TRBJ1-2; V gene: TRBV29-1; clone size: NA; D gene: NA; CDR3 DNA: TGCAGCGTTTCCGACAGGTGGGGCTATGGCTACACCTTC; CDR3 protein: CSVSDRWGYGYTF
CDR3 length: 15; J gene: TRBJ2-3; V gene: TRBV5-1; clone size: NA; D gene: NA; CDR3 DNA: TGCGCCAGCAGCTATGACGGCAAGAGCACAGATACGCAGTATTTT; CDR3 protein: CASSYDGKSTDTQYF
CDR3 length: 16; J gene: TRBJ2-3; V gene: TRBV15; clone size: NA; D gene: TRBD1; CDR3 DNA: TGTGCCACCAGCAGAGGACAGGGAGCAGGGACAGATACGCAGTATTTT; CDR3 protein: CATSRGQGAGTDTQYF
CDR3 length: 14; J gene: TRBJ1-6; V gene: TRBV7-9; clone size: NA; D gene: NA; CDR3 DNA: TGTGCCAGCAGCTTAGGCAGGGCAAATTCACCCCTCCACTTT; CDR3 protein: CASSLGRANSPLHF
CDR3 length: 15; J gene: TRBJ2-5; V gene: TRBV5-1; clone size: NA; D gene: TRBD1; CDR3 DNA: TGCGCCAGCAGCCCCCAAGGGACAGGGGTAGGGACCCAGTACTTC; CDR3 protein: CASSPQGTGVGTQYF
CDR3 length: 15; J gene: TRBJ2-2; V gene: TRBV19; clone size: NA; D gene: TRBD2; CDR3 DNA: TGTGCCAGTAGCGTACTAGCGGGAGAACCGGGGGAGCTGTTTTTT; CDR3 protein: CASSVLAGEPGELFF
CDR3 length: 16; J gene: TRBJ2-3; V gene: TRBV10-1; clone size: NA; D gene: NA; CDR3 DNA: TGCGCCAGCAGTTTAAACAGGGACTGGAGCACAGATACGCAGTATTTT; CDR3 protein: CASSLNRDWSTDTQYF
CDR3 length: 15; J gene: TRBJ2-7; V gene: TRBV18; clone size: NA; D gene: NA; CDR3 DNA: TGTGCCAGCTCACCAAGGATAGGACCTCCCTACGAGCAGTACTTC; CDR3 protein: CASSPRIGPPYEQYF
CDR3 length: 14; J gene: TRBJ1-3; V gene: TRBV3-1/TRBV3-2; clone size: medium-sized; D gene: NA; CDR3 DNA: TGTGCCAGCAGCCAGGGGGCGGCTGGAAACACCATATATTTT; CDR3 protein: CASSQGAAGNTIYF
CDR3 length: 14; J gene: TRBJ2-1; V gene: TRBV5-1; clone size: NA; D gene: NA; CDR3 DNA: TGCGCCAGCAGCTTGGGGCAGAACTACAATGAGCAGTTCTTC; CDR3 protein: CASSLGQNYNEQFF
CDR3 length: 15; J gene: TRBJ2-2; V gene: TRBV7-2; clone size: NA; D gene: TRBD2; CDR3 DNA: TGTGCCAGCAGCTTCGGAGCGGGAGACACCGGGGAGCTGTTTTTT; CDR3 protein: CASSFGAGDTGELFF
CDR3 length: 11; J gene: TRBJ2-1; V gene: TRBV20-1; clone size: NA; D gene: NA; CDR3 DNA: TGCAGTGCTAGCCCCGGCAATGAGCAGTTCTTC; CDR3 protein: CSASPGNEQFF
CDR3 length: 14; J gene: TRBJ1-2; V gene: TRBV7-2; clone size: NA; D gene: NA; CDR3 DNA: TGTGCCAGCAGCTTATTAGGGAGGCACTATGGCTACACCTTC; CDR3 protein: CASSLLGRHYGYTF
CDR3 length: 15; J gene: TRBJ2-1; V gene: TRBV15; clone size: NA; D gene: NA; CDR3 DNA: TGTGCCACCAGCAGAGATCCAGGGCGGCTCAATGAGCAGTTCTTC; CDR3 protein: CATSRDPGRLNEQFF
CDR3 length: 16; J gene: TRBJ2-3; V gene: TRBV19; clone size: NA; D gene: NA; CDR3 DNA: TGTGCCAGTAGTATAACCCCCCGGACCCGCCCAGATACGCAGTATTTT; CDR3 protein: CASSITPRTRPDTQYF
CDR3 length: 21; J gene: TRBJ1-6; V gene: TRBV14; clone size: few; D gene: NA; CDR3 DNA: TGTGCCAGCAGCCCACGGCGCGGGGGACACTCCCTTGACTCCTATAATTCACCCCTCCACTTT; CDR3 protein: CASSPRRGGHSLDSYNSPLHF
CDR3 length: 14; J gene: TRBJ2-5; V gene: TRBV11-1; clone size: NA; D gene: TRBD1; CDR3 DNA: TGTGCCAGCAGCTTCCTACAGGGGCAAGAGACCCAGTACTTC; CDR3 protein: CASSFLQGQETQYF
CDR3 length: 15; J gene: TRBJ2-1; V gene: TRBV2; clone size: NA; D gene: TRBD2; CDR3 DNA: TGTGCCAGCAGTGAAGGGACTAGCGGGTACAATGAGCAGTTCTTC; CDR3 protein: CASSEGTSGYNEQFF
CDR3 length: 16; J gene: TRBJ2-7; V gene: TRBV6-6; clone size: NA; D gene: TRBD1; CDR3 DNA: TGTGCCAGCAGTTACTCAGGGGACAGGACATTCTACGAGCAGTACTTC; CDR3 protein: CASSYSGDRTFYEQYF
CDR3 length: 14; J gene: TRBJ2-3; V gene: TRBV4-1; clone size: few; D gene: NA; CDR3 DNA: TGCGCCAGCAGCCACGGAGGGGGGACAGATACGCAGTATTTT; CDR3 protein: CASSHGGGTDTQYF
CDR3 length: 14; J gene: TRBJ2-7; V gene: TRBV5-4; clone size: NA; D gene: TRBD2; CDR3 DNA: TGTGCCAGCAGCTTGAGCGGGAGTCCCCACGAGCAGTACTTC; CDR3 protein: CASSLSGSPHEQYF
CDR3 length: 18; J gene: TRBJ1-5; V gene: TRBV20-1; clone size: once; D gene: NA; CDR3 DNA: TGCAGTGCTAGTGGGGGAAGGCAGGGACCCCCTAGCAATCAGCCCCAGCATTTT; CDR3 protein: CSASGGRQGPPSNQPQHF
CDR3 length: 17; J gene: TRBJ2-3; V gene: TRBV6-7; clone size: NA; D gene: NA; CDR3 DNA: TGTGCCAGCTGCCCTCGCGCGGCGGGACAAGGAACAGATACGCAGTATTTT; CDR3 protein: CASCPRAAGQGTDTQYF
CDR3 length: 14; J gene: TRBJ2-7; V gene: TRBV27; clone size: once; D gene: NA; CDR3 DNA: TGTGCCAGCAGTTCAGTACTAAGCTCCTACGAGCAGTACTTC; CDR3 protein: CASSSVLSSYEQYF
CDR3 length: 16; J gene: TRBJ1-2; V gene: TRBV7-3; clone size: NA; D gene: NA; CDR3 DNA: TGTGCCAGCAGTGAGGGTGGGTCCGGGAGAAGGAATGGCTACACCTTC; CDR3 protein: CASSEGGSGRRNGYTF
CDR3 length: 13; J gene: TRBJ1-4; V gene: TRBV3-1/TRBV3-2; clone size: few; D gene: NA; CDR3 DNA: TGTGCCAGCAGCGCCCGGGGGAGTGAAAAACTGTTTTTT; CDR3 protein: CASSARGSEKLFF
CDR3 length: 16; J gene: TRBJ1-5; V gene: TRBV28; clone size: NA; D gene: NA; CDR3 DNA: TGTGCCAGCAGTTTCCTCCAGGGTAGTAACAATCAGCCCCAGCATTTT; CDR3 protein: CASSFLQGSNNQPQHF
CDR3 length: 12; J gene: TRBJ2-7; V gene: TRBV7-8; clone size: once; D gene: NA; CDR3 DNA: TGTGCCAGCAGCCCGATTTCCTACGAGCAGTACTTC; CDR3 protein: CASSPISYEQYF
CDR3 length: 16; J gene: TRBJ2-3; V gene: TRBV18; clone size: NA; D gene: NA; CDR3 DNA: TGTGCCAGCTCACCATCTGTCCCGGCTAGCACAGATACGCAGTATTTT; CDR3 protein: CASSPSVPASTDTQYF
CDR3 length: 13; J gene: TRBJ1-1; V gene: TRBV29-1; clone size: NA; D gene: NA; CDR3 DNA: TGCAGCGCCCCATACGGGGGGTACACTGAAGCTTTCTTT; CDR3 protein: CSAPYGGYTEAFF
CDR3 length: 13; J gene: TRBJ1-5; V gene: TRBV19; clone size: NA; D gene: NA; CDR3 DNA: TGTGCCAGTAGTATGGGGGTAAAACAGCCCCAGCATTTT; CDR3 protein: CASSMGVKQPQHF
CDR3 length: 17; J gene: TRBJ1-3; V gene: TRBV7-3; clone size: NA; D gene: NA; CDR3 DNA: TGTGCCAGCAGCTTAAGGGGCGGTATGGGGGCTGGAAACACCATATATTTT; CDR3 protein: CASSLRGGMGAGNTIYF
CDR3 length: 14; J gene: TRBJ1-4; V gene: TRBV9; clone size: NA; D gene: NA; CDR3 DNA: TGTGCCAGCAGCGTAGGAACAACTAATGAAAAACTGTTTTTT; CDR3 protein: CASSVGTTNEKLFF
CDR3 length: 15; J gene: TRBJ1-2; V gene: TRBV30; clone size: NA; D gene: TRBD1; CDR3 DNA: TGTGCCTCCCATCCGGGGACAGGGGGCCCCTATGGCTACACCTTC; CDR3 protein: CASHPGTGGPYGYTF
CDR3 length: 16; J gene: TRBJ2-2; V gene: TRBV7-2; clone size: NA; D gene: NA; CDR3 DNA: TGTGCCAGCAGCTTGACAGTGTCCTCTGAGGCCGGGGAGCTGTTTTTT; CDR3 protein: CASSLTVSSEAGELFF
CDR3 length: 13; J gene: TRBJ1-1; V gene: TRBV4-3; clone size: NA; D gene: NA; CDR3 DNA: TGCGCCAGCAGCCAAGATCGAGAGGGATTAGCTTTCTTT; CDR3 protein: CASSQDREGLAFF